The 19 T cell receptor beta chains reported below all come from one sample, sequenced in a study of shared clonotypes between healthy human individuals. Here immunoSEQ multiplex PCR was the method, and the copy in TCRdb shows in-frame clones only, minus some. The sample consists of about 1.4 million clones, more than 95% of them appearing once. Material for sequencing was naive CD4+ T cells sorted from blood. The subset here: CD45RA+ positively selected. The receptors were gathered from a man aged 30 to 39 in good health.

V gene TRBV4-3 combines with J gene TRBJ2-7; 7 bases align to TRBD1. CDR1 and CDR2 from the germline V gene are LGHNA and YSLEER. This CDR3 is built from 15 residues. Trimming at V came to 2 bases and at J to 3 bases, leaving 7 bases not matched to a gene. The DNA for the CDR3 is TGCGCCAGCAGCCAAATTAAGGGACAGAACTACGAGCAGTACTTC. Its protein product is CASSQIKGQNYEQYF.

The V call is TRBV7-9, the J call TRBJ2-5, with 8 bases identical to TRBD1. Germline CDR1 SEHNR, CDR2 FQNEAQ (reference sequence). CDR3 length: 15 residues. With 2 bases clipped from V and 5 bases from J, the junction kept 7 bases outside the gene matches. The CDR3: CASSLRTGIVETQYF. CDR3 DNA sequence: TGTGCCAGCAGCTTAAGGACAGGGATTGTGGAGACCCAGTACTTC.

The rearrangement uses TRBV5-1 and TRBJ2-1; D uncertain. V lost 4 bases, J lost 10 bases, and 9 bases lay in between. The CDR3 is made up of 11 amino acids. Germline V lookup: CDR1 SGHRS, CDR2 YFSETQ. CDR3 nucleotides: TGCGCCAGCAGCGCCCGACGGGAGCAGTTCTTC. Its translation: CASSARREQFF.

The rearrangement links TRBV27 to TRBJ1-1; 7 bases agree with TRBD1. Germline assignment: CDR1 MNHEY and CDR2 SMNVEV (reference sequence). This CDR3 contains 15 residues. V dropped 4 bases and J dropped 1; count of bases not matched to a gene: 6. CDR3 loop: CASSSAQGWNTEAFF. In DNA form, the CDR3 reads TGTGCCAGCAGTTCCGCACAGGGGTGGAACACTGAAGCTTTCTTT.

The chain combines TRBV19 with TRBJ2-3; 8 bases are a match to TRBD1. Germline values: CDR1 LNHDA, CDR2 SQIVND (reference sequence). V shed 4 bases, J shed 2 bases, and the junction held 2 bases outside the gene matches. This CDR3 is 14 amino acids long. In nucleotides, the CDR3 is TGTGCCAGTAGTAGGACAGGGTACACAGATACGCAGTATTTT. Its protein is CASSRTGYTDTQYF.

The chain links TRBV9 to TRBJ2-5, with 9 bases identical to TRBD1. Germline V gene data show CDR1 as SGDLS and CDR2 as YYNGEE. The CDR3 is made up of 16 amino acids. J lost 5 bases, V lost 4 bases, and 12 bases had no gene match. The CDR3 loop is CASSSSTGGLGETQYF. In DNA form, the CDR3 reads TGTGCCAGCAGCTCCTCCACAGGGGGCCTAGGGGAGACCCAGTACTTC.

The J gene is TRBJ2-7, the V gene TRBV6-5; D is perhaps TRBD1 (6 bases). CDR1 and CDR2 (germline): MNHEY, SVGAGI. The CDR3 loop spans 13 amino acids. V lost 2 bases and J 3 bases, leaving 8 bases between the germline ends. The CDR3 sequence: CASSYGGHYEQYF. CDR3 DNA sequence: TGTGCCAGCAGTTACGGGGGACACTACGAGCAGTACTTC.

Notes on this clone: This same CDR3 is encoded by further DNA sequences in the sample. DNA for the CDR3: TGCGCCAGCAGCTTGGCAGGCCCAGAGACCCAGTACTTC. Amino acid sequence: CASSLAGPETQYF. The J gene is TRBJ2-5, the V gene TRBV5-1; D not certain. Trimming left V 0 bases short and J 4 bases short, with 7 bases between. Germline CDR1 is SGHRS and CDR2 is YFSETQ. This CDR3 is 13 amino acids long.

This chain uses TRBV7-9 with TRBJ2-1; 7 bases agree with TRBD1. In germline, CDR1 is SEHNR, CDR2 FQNEAQ (reference sequence). The CDR3 loop spans 14 amino acids. V was clipped by 7 bases and J by 7 bases; unmatched bases: 10. The CDR3 DNA reads TGTGCCAGCATGCCGGGACAGAAGTTGAATGAGCAGTTCTTC. As protein: CASMPGQKLNEQFF.

This chain links TRBV19 with TRBJ1-2; TRBD1 aligns across 10 bases. The CDR3 sequence is 16 residues long. Looked up from germline, CDR1 is LNHDA and CDR2 is SQIVND (reference sequence). V lost 2 bases and J lost 6; bases outside the gene matches: 9. The CDR3 sequence is CASSIRVDRGRNGYTF. CDR3 sequence (DNA): TGTGCCAGTAGTATAAGGGTCGACAGGGGGCGAAATGGCTACACCTTC.

Only one count was recorded for this clone. The rearrangement joins TRBV5-4 to TRBJ2-1, with D possibly matching TRBD2 (6 bases). Looked up from germline, CDR1 is SGHNT and CDR2 is YYREEE (reference sequence). The germline V and J ends were trimmed by 0 bases and 0 bases, with 10 bases remaining between them. CDR3 size: 16 residues. The CDR3 here is CASSLAGLGSYNEQFF. The CDR3 DNA reads as TGTGCCAGCAGCTTGGCGGGACTCGGCTCCTACAATGAGCAGTTCTTC.

The chain employs TRBV7-9 and TRBJ2-2; 8 nucleotides agree with TRBD2. CDR1 and CDR2 from the germline V gene are SEHNR and FQNEAQ (reference sequence). The CDR3 contains 16 residues. J lost 5 bases, V lost 3 bases, and 8 bases had no gene match. In nucleotides, the CDR3 is TGTGCCAGCAGCTTTGGGCTAGCGGGTGCTACCGGGGAGCTGTTTTTT. Its translation: CASSFGLAGATGELFF. Drawing the rest from reference TRBV7-9 and TRBJ2-2, the complete variable domain is DTGVSQNPRHKITKRGQNVTFRCDPISEHNRLYWYRQTLGQGPEFLTYFQNEAQLEKSRLLSDRFSAERPKGSFSTLEIQRTEQGDSAMYLCASSFGLAGATGELFFGEGSRLTVL.

With respect to this clone: The same CDR3 can be traced to other DNA sequences in this sample. The chain combines TRBV25-1 with TRBJ2-3; D uncertain. The germline CDR1 and CDR2 sequences are MGHDK and SYGVNS. V was trimmed by 2 bases and J by 5 bases, leaving 5 bases between them. The CDR3 totals 12 residues. CDR3 residues: CASSERRDTQYF. CDR3 coding DNA: TGTGCCAGCAGTGAAAGACGAGATACGCAGTATTTT.

This CDR3 reads CASSSTRTGGRGNQPQHF. The CDR3 nucleotides read TGTGCCAGCAGTTCAACTCGGACAGGGGGTCGTGGCAATCAGCCCCAGCATTTT. The gene calls are TRBV7-8 and TRBJ1-5; 10 bases map to TRBD1. V shed 6 bases and J 2 bases; nucleotides not matched to a gene: 13. Germline V gives CDR1 SGHVS, CDR2 FQNEAQ. This CDR3 contains 18 residues.

V gene TRBV2 combines with J gene TRBJ2-3; TRBD2 aligns across 7 bases. CDR3 length: 13 amino acids. V was pared by 10 bases and J by 6 bases, with 10 bases of the junction left unmatched. Looked up from germline, CDR1 is SNHLY and CDR2 is FYNNEI. CDR3 DNA: TGTGCCAAAGGGGAGGGACGGATTGATACGCAGTATTTT. It yields the protein CAKGEGRIDTQYF.

The rearrangement uses TRBV5-5 and TRBJ2-7, with unresolved D. Germline V CDR1 and CDR2: SGHKS, YYEKEE (reference sequence). CDR3 length: 15 amino acids. The V end was cut by 3 bases, the J end by 4 bases, with 17 bases between. This chain's CDR3 is CASSSTALGGYEQYF. CDR3 nucleotides: TGTGCCAGCAGCTCCACAGCCCTAGGTGGGTACGAGCAGTACTTC.

The genes are TRBV7-9 and TRBJ2-3; D call uncertain. Germline values: CDR1 SEHNR, CDR2 FQNEAQ (reference sequence). This CDR3 is built from 14 residues. V gave up 3 bases and J gave up 1 base, with 8 bases separating them. CDR3 sequence (DNA): TGTGCCAGCAGCTTGGACGGCGGCACAGATACGCAGTATTTT. It yields the protein CASSLDGGTDTQYF.

The chain carries TRBV28 and TRBJ2-7, with 13 positions matching TRBD2. This CDR3 spans 14 amino acids. Trimming at V came to 11 bases and at J to 2 bases, leaving 6 bases not matched to a gene. CDR1 and CDR2 from the germline V gene are MDHEN and SYDVKM. CDR3 region: CALGLAGDAYEQYF. CDR3 nucleotides: TGTGCCCTCGGACTAGCGGGAGACGCCTACGAGCAGTACTTC.

The chain couples TRBV19 to TRBJ1-1; TRBD1 might be the D (5 bases). Germline V gene lookup returns CDR1 LNHDA and CDR2 SQIVND (reference sequence). The length of the CDR3 is 15 residues. V was trimmed by 5 bases and J by 3 bases, leaving 16 bases between them. This CDR3 reads CASSVPGVGYTEAFF. The CDR3 DNA sequence: TGTGCCAGTAGTGTACCGGGGGTGGGGTACACTGAAGCTTTCTTT.